One sample yielded the 32 T cell receptor beta chains listed below, sequenced in a study of blood T cell repertoires in COVID-19. Method: immunoSEQ multiplex PCR; TCRdb's copy keeps in-frame clones and lacks some. The data show just over 250,000 clones, roughly 90% seen once. Input material: peripheral blood. Receptors originate from a man in his fifties or sixties who had recovered from COVID-19.

This chain connects TRBV27 to TRBJ1-5; possibly TRBD1 for D (6 bases). Germline CDR1 is MNHEY and CDR2 is SMNVEV (reference sequence). CDR3 length: 17 residues. Trimming took 4 bases from V and 0 from J, leaving 16 bases between them. The CDR3 sequence: CASSSRTAMYSNQPQHF. CDR3 nucleotide sequence: TGTGCCAGCAGTTCCAGGACAGCTATGTATAGCAATCAGCCCCAGCATTTT.

Note on this clone: The same CDR3 also results from other DNA sequences found in this sample. The chain combines TRBV7-2 with TRBJ1-5; D is uncertain. The CDR3 totals 15 residues. Germline CDR1 SGHTA, CDR2 FQGNSA. Trimming left V 5 bases short and J 1 base short, with 12 bases between. The CDR3: CASSLGSGSNQPQHF. The CDR3 DNA is TGTGCCAGCAGCCTAGGTTCGGGGAGCAATCAGCCCCAGCATTTT.

The genes are TRBV9 and TRBJ2-1; D not resolved. Germline V gene sequence: CDR1 SGDLS, CDR2 YYNGEE. The CDR3 spans 14 residues. The V and J ends lost 0 bases and 3 bases respectively, with 7 bases between them. This CDR3 reads CASSVGADYNEQFF. The CDR3 bases are TGTGCCAGCAGCGTAGGGGCAGACTACAATGAGCAGTTCTTC. The entire variable domain, with the rest obtained from reference TRBV9 and TRBJ2-1, is as follows: DSGVTQTPKHLITATGQRVTLRCSPRSGDLSVYWYQQSLDQGLQFLIQYYNGEERAKGNILERFSAQQFPDLHSELNLSSLELGDSALYFCASSVGADYNEQFFGPGTRLTVL.

The chain is built from TRBV12-3 or TRBV12-4 and TRBJ2-4; TRBD2 agrees at 8 bases. V gave up 5 bases and J gave up 10 bases; unmatched junction bases: 7. This CDR3 spans 13 amino acids. The CDR3 region is CASSPGLVAIQYF. CDR3 coding DNA: TGTGCCAGCAGTCCGGGACTAGTCGCGATTCAGTACTTC.

The J gene is TRBJ1-1, the V gene TRBV24-1, with TRBD1 matching over 8 bases. After removal of 4 bases from V and 7 bases from J, the junction contained 7 bases not matched to a gene. The CDR3 sequence is 14 residues long. Germline lookup yields CDR1 KGHDR and CDR2 SFDVKD. Here the CDR3 reads CATSEAGTGIEAFF. The CDR3, as DNA: TGTGCCACCAGTGAGGCTGGGACAGGCATTGAAGCTTTCTTT.

This rearrangement joins TRBV9 to TRBJ2-2, with TRBD1 matching over 8 bases. CDR3 length: 15 residues. V lost 4 bases, J lost 0 bases, and 2 bases stayed unmatched. CDR1 is SGDLS, CDR2 YYNGEE, per germline. CDR3 nucleotides: TGTGCCAGCAGCCAGGACAGGGCGAACACCGGGGAGCTGTTTTTT. As protein: CASSQDRANTGELFF.

The genes are TRBV15 and TRBJ2-7; 11 bases fit TRBD1. With V trimmed by 3 bases and J by 6 bases, 13 bases remained unmatched. This CDR3 spans 17 amino acids. CDR1 is LNHNV and CDR2 is YYDKDF in the germline V gene (reference sequence). The CDR3: CATSSHIYPDRGLEQYF. Here the CDR3 DNA reads TGTGCCACCAGCAGTCATATCTACCCGGACAGGGGGCTCGAGCAGTACTTC.

This clone showed up just once. The chain recombines TRBV12-3 or TRBV12-4 with TRBJ2-3; D uncertain. The CDR3 contains 11 residues. The ends were cut back, 3 bases at V and 6 bases at J, with 4 bases in the middle. CDR3 sequence reads: CASSFGDTQYF. DNA for the CDR3: TGTGCCAGCAGTTTCGGGGATACGCAGTATTTT.

The gene calls are TRBV6-4 and TRBJ1-2, with D possibly being TRBD1 (6 bases). CDR1 is MRHNA and CDR2 is SNTAGT in the germline V gene. Trimming removed 5 bases at V and 0 bases at J, with 10 bases between. The length of the CDR3 is 14 residues. The CDR3: CASSPTGTNYGYTF. In nucleotides, the CDR3 is TGTGCCAGCAGTCCAACAGGGACTAACTATGGCTACACCTTC.

This clone has only a few counts. V usage is TRBV19 and J usage is TRBJ1-5; 9 bases map to TRBD1. The CDR3 is 18 residues long. The V and J ends lost 4 bases and 4 bases, in that order; junction bases with no gene match: 14. CDR1 is LNHDA and CDR2 is SQIVND in the germline V gene (reference sequence). The CDR3 is CASSKGSGTGTGNQPQHF. For the CDR3, the DNA is TGTGCCAGTAGTAAAGGTAGTGGGACCGGGACAGGGAATCAGCCCCAGCATTTT.

This chain's CDR3 is CASSYGQGRTYEQYF. DNA for the CDR3: TGTGCCAGCAGTTACGGACAGGGACGGACCTACGAGCAGTACTTC. The rearrangement uses TRBV6-6 and TRBJ2-7, with 8 positions matching TRBD1. Germline V lookup: CDR1 MNHNY, CDR2 SVGAGI (reference sequence). Trimming removed 2 bases from V and 2 bases from J; junction bases left unmatched: 5. This CDR3 contains 15 residues.

The chain combines TRBV11-3 with TRBJ2-5; the D gene is possibly TRBD1 (5 bases). CDR3 length: 14 amino acids. The germline V gene encodes CDR1 SGHNT and CDR2 YENEEA. V dropped 5 bases and J dropped 0 bases, with 10 bases sitting between them. Written as DNA, the CDR3 is TGTGCCAGCAGCCCCAGGGATAACCAAGAGACCCAGTACTTC. Its protein product is CASSPRDNQETQYF. Complete variable domain (other parts from reference TRBV11-3 and TRBJ2-5): EAGVVQSPRYKIIEKKQPVAFWCNPISGHNTLYWYLQNLGQGPELLIRYENEEAVDDSQLPKDRFSAERLKGVDSTLKIQPAELGDSAVYLCASSPRDNQETQYFGPGTRLLVL.

This clone was detected only a few times. The gene calls are TRBV20-1 and TRBJ2-3; 9 positions agree with TRBD2. The CDR3 spans 15 residues. Germline loops: CDR1 DFQATT, CDR2 SNEGSKA (reference sequence). Trimming removed 3 bases from V and 0 bases from J; junction bases left unmatched: 4. CDR3 loop: CSASSSGGSTDTQYF. In nucleotides, the CDR3 is TGCAGTGCTAGTTCCAGCGGGGGGAGCACAGATACGCAGTATTTT.

The chain links TRBV19 to TRBJ2-1; tentatively, D is TRBD1 (6 bases). Germline V gene data show CDR1 as LNHDA and CDR2 as SQIVND (reference sequence). V lost 3 bases, J lost 2 bases, and 17 bases lay in between. CDR3 length: 17 residues. Here the CDR3 DNA reads TGTGCCAGTAGTATTTCAGGGGCGCCATCAGCCTACAATGAGCAGTTCTTC. This encodes CASSISGAPSAYNEQFF.

This sequence joins TRBV13 and TRBJ1-5, with D possibly being TRBD1 (6 bases). This CDR3 is 13 amino acids long. Germline CDR1 PRHDT, CDR2 FYEKMQ (reference sequence). Between the trimmed V and J ends, which lost 0 bases and 12 bases, there was a span of 12 bases. CDR3 protein: CASSLGFQGNQHF. The CDR3 DNA reads as TGTGCCAGCAGCTTAGGATTCCAGGGGAACCAGCATTTT.

The rearrangement joins TRBV6-5 to TRBJ2-1; D is perhaps TRBD1 (6 bases). Trimming stripped 4 bases from V and 4 bases from J, with 17 bases between. This CDR3 spans 16 amino acids. Germline lookup yields CDR1 MNHEY and CDR2 SVGAGI. CDR3 residues: CASSSAGTGTYNEQFF. CDR3 nucleotide sequence: TGTGCCAGCAGTTCCGCCGGTACAGGGACATACAATGAGCAGTTCTTC.

The V and J genes are TRBV20-1 and TRBJ2-7, with D possibly being TRBD2 (5 bases). Trimming stripped 3 bases from V and 5 bases from J, with 8 bases between. This CDR3 comprises 11 residues. The V gene's germline CDR1 is DFQATT and CDR2 SNEGSKA (reference sequence). CDR3 DNA sequence: TGCAGTGCTAGGTCCGGGGACGAGCAGTACTTC. Translation gives CSARSGDEQYF.

The chain's CDR3 is CASSFSNSNEKLFF. The CDR3 nucleotides are TGCGCCAGCAGCTTTTCAAATTCTAATGAAAAACTGTTTTTT. V is TRBV5-1 and J is TRBJ1-4, with D unresolved. Germline loops: CDR1 SGHRS, CDR2 YFSETQ. The CDR3 is made up of 14 amino acids. V lost 2 bases and J lost 3, with 8 bases in between.

This clone showed up just once. The CDR3 sequence is CASSEITGGKAFF. The CDR3 bases are TGTGCCAGCAGCGAAATCACAGGGGGGAAAGCTTTCTTT. J is TRBJ1-1 and V is TRBV9, with 8 bases that match TRBD1. J was trimmed by 9 bases and V by 3 bases; bases with no gene match: 7. This CDR3 is 13 amino acids long. Germline-derived CDR1 and CDR2 are SGDLS and YYNGEE.

The V and J genes are TRBV6-6 and TRBJ2-7; the D gene is possibly TRBD2 (7 bases). The V gene's germline CDR1 is MNHNY and CDR2 SVGAGI (reference sequence). V was pared by 6 bases and J by 3 bases, with 18 bases between. The CDR3 has 15 residues. The CDR3 nucleotides are TGTGCCAGCAGCCCTCGGGGGGCTCTGGTCTACGAGCAGTACTTC. This translates into CASSPRGALVYEQYF.

The rearrangement uses TRBV4-1 and TRBJ2-7, with 9 bases lining up with TRBD1. With V trimmed by 4 bases and J by 3 bases, 10 bases remained unmatched. The germline CDR1 and CDR2 sequences are MGHRA and YSYEKL. CDR3 size: 16 residues. This CDR3 reads CASSREAGTGFYEQYF. The CDR3 DNA follows: TGCGCCAGCAGCCGCGAGGCGGGGACAGGGTTCTACGAGCAGTACTTC.

The V gene is TRBV7-9, the J gene TRBJ1-5; maybe TRBD1 (5 bases). The V end was cut by 5 bases, the J end by 1 base, with 12 bases between. CDR3 size: 15 residues. Germline assignment: CDR1 SEHNR and CDR2 FQNEAQ (reference sequence). Written as DNA, the CDR3 is TGTGCCAGCAGCCTAACAGGTTTGAGCAATCAGCCCCAGCATTTT. Encoded protein: CASSLTGLSNQPQHF.

The chain recombines TRBV7-6 with TRBJ2-7; D remains unclear. The V and J ends lost 4 bases and 9 bases respectively, with 10 bases between them. Germline V gene sequence: CDR1 SGHVS, CDR2 FNYEAQ. The CDR3 sequence is 11 residues long. The CDR3 DNA is TGTGCCAGCAGCTCCGGGTTAGGGCAGTACTTC. Translating gives CASSSGLGQYF.

The V and J genes are TRBV11-2 and TRBJ2-7; 8 bases agree with TRBD1. Unmatched junction bases numbered 2, after V lost 4 bases and J lost 0 bases. CDR1 SGHAT and CDR2 FQNNGV come from the germline V gene. This CDR3 region has 14 residues. CDR3 sequence: CASSYGQGSYEQYF. In DNA, the CDR3 is TGTGCCAGCAGCTACGGACAGGGCTCCTACGAGCAGTACTTC.

V and J are TRBV7-3 and TRBJ2-3; D is perhaps TRBD2 (5 bases). The CDR3 loop spans 14 amino acids. Germline loops: CDR1 SGHTA, CDR2 FQGTGA. Trimming stripped 4 bases from V and 1 base from J, with 9 bases between. The CDR3 DNA reads as TGTGCCAGCAGCTCGGGATGGGGCACAGATACGCAGTATTTT. Protein sequence: CASSSGWGTDTQYF. The full variable domain, completed using reference TRBV7-3 and TRBJ2-3, is GAGVSQTPSNKVTEKGKYVELRCDPISGHTALYWYRQSLGQGPEFLIYFQGTGAADDSGLPNDRFFAVRPEGSVSTLKIQRTERGDSAVYLCASSSGWGTDTQYFGPGTRLTVL.

The V gene is TRBV11-2, the J gene TRBJ2-5, with TRBD2 matching over 7 bases. From germline, CDR1 is SGHAT and CDR2 FQNNGV. This CDR3 contains 15 residues. The ends lost 1 base at V and 4 bases at J; junction bases unmatched: 6. CDR3 region: CASSLGGGGLETQYF. The CDR3 nucleotides are TGTGCCAGCAGCTTAGGTGGGGGGGGGTTAGAGACCCAGTACTTC.

The chain links TRBV18 to TRBJ2-7, with a tentative D call TRBD2 (6 bases). Trimming left V 3 bases short and J 0 bases short, with 12 bases between. The CDR3 has 15 residues. The germline V gene has CDR1 KGHSH and CDR2 LQKENI. The CDR3 DNA is TGTGCCAGCTCACCTCAGGGAGCGGGCTCCTACGAGCAGTACTTC. This sequence encodes CASSPQGAGSYEQYF.

Here the CDR3 DNA reads TGTGCCAGCAGTGTGGAGGATGCCGACTCCTACGAGCAGTACTTC. Encoded protein: CASSVEDADSYEQYF. The chain couples TRBV2 to TRBJ2-7; D is perhaps TRBD2 (5 bases). Trimming pared 4 bases from V and 0 bases from J, leaving 13 bases between. CDR1 is SNHLY and CDR2 is FYNNEI in the germline V gene. CDR3 size: 15 residues.

The chain uses TRBV21-1 and TRBJ1-5. TRBV21-1 has pseudogene status. This CDR3 is built from 16 residues. The CDR3 bases are TGTGCCAGCAGCAAAGGCGAAACGATAATCAATCAGCCCCAGCATTTT. Amino acid sequence: CASSKGETIINQPQHF.

J is TRBJ1-4 and V is TRBV15; TRBD1 matches 11 bases. The CDR3 length is 15 residues. From germline, CDR1 is LNHNV and CDR2 YYDKDF (reference sequence). V shed 3 bases, J shed 8 bases, and the junction held 5 bases outside the gene matches. The CDR3 DNA sequence: TGTGCCACCAGCAGGGGACAGGGGGTAGGCGAAAAACTGTTTTTT. This codes for CATSRGQGVGEKLFF.

This rearrangement joins TRBV18 to TRBJ2-7; tentative D call: TRBD1 (5 bases). CDR1 KGHSH and CDR2 LQKENI come from the germline V gene. Trimming took 0 bases from V and 2 from J, leaving 8 bases between them. This CDR3 region has 14 residues. The CDR3 sequence: CASSPPVGAYEQYF. In DNA, the CDR3 is TGTGCCAGCTCACCACCGGTAGGGGCCTACGAGCAGTACTTC.

The chain is built from TRBV7-6 and TRBJ2-7; D possibly corresponds to TRBD1 (6 bases). The CDR3 extends over 16 amino acids. Between the trimmed V and J ends, which lost 1 base and 3 bases, there was a span of 16 bases. The germline V gene encodes CDR1 SGHVS and CDR2 FNYEAQ. CDR3 protein: CASSLGSGAVSYEQYF. CDR3 sequence (DNA): TGTGCCAGCAGCTTAGGGTCAGGGGCGGTTAGCTACGAGCAGTACTTC. Drawing the rest from reference TRBV7-6 and TRBJ2-7, the complete variable domain is GAGVSQSPRYKVTKRGQDVALRCDPISGHVSLYWYRQALGQGPEFLTYFNYEAQQDKSGLPNDRFSAERPEGSISTLTIQRTEQRDSAMYRCASSLGSGAVSYEQYFGPGTRLTVT.